The 20 T cell receptor beta chains below all came from one sample that was sequenced in a study of blood T cell repertoires in COVID-19. Sequencing was performed with immunoSEQ multiplex PCR; in TCRdb, only in-frame clones are kept and a portion is missing. Counted here are 200,000 to 250,000 clones, 65% to 90% occurring once; the ten biggest clones make up approximately 5.9%. Source material: peripheral blood. These receptor sequences come from an elderly man with acute or convalescent COVID-19.

This clone occurred once. This sequence joins TRBV19 and TRBJ1-1; 8 bases map to TRBD1. J lost 2 bases, V lost 3 bases, and 8 bases had no gene match. The CDR3 loop spans 16 amino acids. Germline V gives CDR1 LNHDA, CDR2 SQIVND (reference sequence). CDR3 amino acids: CASSIGGDRGNTEAFF. CDR3 bases: TGTGCCAGTAGTATTGGGGGAGACAGGGGAAACACTGAAGCTTTCTTT.

This clone has only a few counts. In DNA, the CDR3 is TGTGCCAGCAGTTACAGGCAGGGGGTATATCAGCCCCAGCATTTT. Translation gives CASSYRQGVYQPQHF. The genes are TRBV6-6 and TRBJ1-5, with 7 nucleotides matching TRBD1. Germline CDR1 MNHNY, CDR2 SVGAGI (reference sequence). CDR3 size: 15 residues. Germline trimming cut 2 bases from V and 5 bases from J; bases unmatched to any gene: 6.

This clone was found a few times. The chain couples TRBV6-2 or TRBV6-3 to TRBJ1-5; 10 bases map to TRBD1. Unmatched junction bases numbered 3, after V lost 5 bases and J lost 2 bases. CDR3 length: 15 residues. Germline assignment: CDR1 MNHEY and CDR2 SVGEGT. Here the CDR3 DNA reads TGTGCCAGCAGTCGACAGGGGGCCGGCAATCAGCCCCAGCATTTT. Protein: CASSRQGAGNQPQHF.

The chain uses TRBV3-1 (or the pseudogene TRBV3-2) and TRBJ2-5; 10 positions match TRBD1. Unmatched junction bases numbered 4, after V lost 4 bases and J lost 2 bases. CDR3 size: 15 residues. Germline CDR1 and CDR2: LGHDT and YNNKEL (reference sequence). CDR3 DNA: TGTGCCAGCAGCCCCCGGGACAGGGGACAAGAGACCCAGTACTTC. Translating gives CASSPRDRGQETQYF.

V and J are TRBV19 and TRBJ1-2; 11 nucleotides agree with TRBD1. V gave up 8 bases and J gave up 1 base; unmatched junction bases: 9. CDR1 is LNHDA and CDR2 is SQIVND in the germline V gene (reference sequence). CDR3 length equals 16 residues. In DNA form, the CDR3 reads TGTGCCAGTTGGGACAGGGGGTCCCCCTATAACTATGGCTACACCTTC. Its translation is CASWDRGSPYNYGYTF.

The rearrangement links TRBV27 to TRBJ1-5; D gene unclear. This CDR3 comprises 13 residues. The V and J ends lost 5 bases and 3 bases respectively, with 8 bases between them. Germline V gene sequence: CDR1 MNHEY, CDR2 SMNVEV (reference sequence). The CDR3: CASSLGLNQPQHF. The CDR3 DNA reads TGTGCCAGCAGTCTAGGACTCAATCAGCCCCAGCATTTT.

This chain connects TRBV18 to TRBJ1-1; D remains ambiguous. V was pared by 6 bases and J by 8 bases, with 16 bases between. This CDR3 region has 13 residues. Germline loops: CDR1 KGHSH, CDR2 LQKENI. CDR3 nucleotides: TGTGCCAGCTCGATTTGGGCCGGTTTCGAAGCTTTCTTT. Protein: CASSIWAGFEAFF.

This clone has a handful of counts. The chain links TRBV7-9 to TRBJ2-1; TRBD1 matches at 9 bases. With 5 bases clipped from V and 4 bases from J, the junction kept 6 bases outside the gene matches. This CDR3 region has 15 residues. Germline V gene data show CDR1 as SEHNR and CDR2 as FQNEAQ (reference sequence). CDR3: CASSPTGGGYNEQFF. CDR3 sequence (DNA): TGTGCCAGCAGCCCAACAGGGGGCGGGTACAATGAGCAGTTCTTC.

The chain recombines TRBV7-8 with TRBJ2-3; the D gene is possibly TRBD1 (6 bases). CDR1 and CDR2 (germline): SGHVS, FQNEAQ. V lost 6 bases and J lost 4, with 11 bases in between. The CDR3 sequence is 13 residues long. As DNA, the CDR3 is TGTGCCAGCAGTTCCGGGACACCAGATACGCAGTATTTT. As protein: CASSSGTPDTQYF. The whole variable domain, remainder taken from reference TRBV7-8 and TRBJ2-3, is GAGVSQSPRYKVAKRGQDVALRCDPISGHVSLFWYQQALGQGPEFLTYFQNEAQLDKSGLPSDRFFAERPEGSVSTLKIQRTQQEDSAVYLCASSSGTPDTQYFGPGTRLTVL.

This rearrangement joins TRBV5-4 to TRBJ2-5, with no clear D. Germline CDR1 is SGHNT and CDR2 is YYREEE (reference sequence). The CDR3 totals 12 residues. Trimming left V 9 bases short and J 2 bases short, with 11 bases between. CDR3 in DNA: TGTGCCACCTCGGGTCCTCAAGAGACCCAGTACTTC. Amino acids: CATSGPQETQYF.

The chain is built from TRBV7-2 and TRBJ2-1; 15 positions agree with TRBD2. The CDR3 covers 15 residues. V dropped 2 bases and J dropped 9; count of bases not matched to a gene: 2. The germline V gene has CDR1 SGHTA and CDR2 FQGNSA. DNA for the CDR3: TGTGCCAGCAGCTTACCGGGACTAGCGGGAGGTGAGCAGTTCTTC. It encodes CASSLPGLAGGEQFF.

V usage is TRBV30 and J usage is TRBJ1-3; no reliable D call. The CDR3 loop spans 13 amino acids. Trimming took 0 bases from V and 2 from J, leaving 5 bases between them. The V gene's germline CDR1 is GTSNPN and CDR2 SVGIG (reference sequence). CDR3: CAWSVTAGNTIYF. DNA of the CDR3: TGTGCCTGGAGTGTTACAGCTGGAAACACCATATATTTT.

The J gene is TRBJ2-5, the V gene TRBV9; 8 bases map to TRBD2. J lost 5 bases, V lost 2 bases, and 11 bases had no gene match. CDR1 is SGDLS, CDR2 YYNGEE, per germline. The CDR3 consists of 16 residues. The chain's CDR3 is CASSVQGLVGAETQYF. CDR3 sequence (DNA): TGTGCCAGCAGCGTCCAGGGACTAGTGGGAGCGGAGACCCAGTACTTC. Full variable domain (rest looked up from reference TRBV9 and TRBJ2-5): DSGVTQTPKHLITATGQRVTLRCSPRSGDLSVYWYQQSLDQGLQFLIQYYNGEERAKGNILERFSAQQFPDLHSELNLSSLELGDSALYFCASSVQGLVGAETQYFGPGTRLLVL.

The chain is built from TRBV5-6 and TRBJ2-3; TRBD2 matches at 15 bases. Trimming cost V 1 base and J 5 bases; bases outside gene matches: 8. This CDR3 comprises 18 residues. CDR1 is SGHDT, CDR2 YYEEEE, per germline. The CDR3 DNA reads TGTGCCAGCAGCTTGCCGGGACTAGCGGGAGGTAGTATAGATACGCAGTATTTT. Its protein is CASSLPGLAGGSIDTQYF.

V and J are TRBV5-1 and TRBJ1-1; 9 nucleotides align to TRBD1. Germline lookup yields CDR1 SGHRS and CDR2 YFSETQ. The CDR3 is made up of 15 amino acids. J lost 8 bases, V lost 8 bases, and 16 bases had no gene match. The CDR3 nucleotides are TGCGCCAGTCTAAACCGACCGACAGGGGGAGGCGAAGCTTTCTTT. Its protein product is CASLNRPTGGGEAFF.

This sequence joins TRBV19 and TRBJ1-1, with no clear D. V gave up 4 bases and J gave up 1 base, with 19 bases separating them. The CDR3 loop spans 17 amino acids. From germline, CDR1 is LNHDA and CDR2 SQIVND (reference sequence). In DNA form, the CDR3 reads TGTGCCAGTAGTACTCGGAAAGGCGGCCGGGGGAACACTGAAGCTTTCTTT. It encodes CASSTRKGGRGNTEAFF. The full variable domain, rest sourced from reference TRBV19 and TRBJ1-1, is DGGITQSPKYLFRKEGQNVTLSCEQNLNHDAMYWYRQDPGQGLRLIYYSQIVNDFQKGDIAEGYSVSREKKESFPLTVTSAQKNPTAFYLCASSTRKGGRGNTEAFFGQGTRLTVV.

V gene TRBV7-8 combines with J gene TRBJ2-1, with 11 bases aligning to TRBD2. V shed 5 bases, J shed 7 bases, and the junction held 10 bases outside the gene matches. This CDR3 region has 16 residues. Germline assignment: CDR1 SGHVS and CDR2 FQNEAQ. The CDR3: CASSTLAGGRVNEQFF. The CDR3 DNA reads TGTGCCAGCAGCACCCTAGCGGGAGGACGGGTTAATGAGCAGTTCTTC.

The chain recombines TRBV6-5 with TRBJ2-1; 7 bases fit TRBD2. Trimming cost V 5 bases and J 0 bases; bases outside gene matches: 1. The CDR3 has 14 amino acids. Germline CDR1 is MNHEY and CDR2 is SVGAGI. CDR3 sequence: CASSRGSSYNEQFF. CDR3 sequence (DNA): TGTGCCAGCAGTCGCGGGAGCTCCTACAATGAGCAGTTCTTC.

This sequence joins TRBV6-2 or TRBV6-3 and TRBJ2-7; 12 bases are shared with TRBD2. Germline CDR1 reads MNHEY; CDR2 reads SVGEGT. Losses at the gene ends were 4 bases for V and 6 bases for J; bases not matched to a gene: 4. The CDR3 is made up of 14 amino acids. In DNA form, the CDR3 reads TGTGCCAGCAGTTCTAGCGGGAGGGTACGCGAGCAGTACGTC. Translation: CASSSSGRVREQYV.

This clone was recorded once. The chain employs TRBV7-2 and TRBJ1-5; 8 positions match TRBD1. Germline loops: CDR1 SGHTA, CDR2 FQGNSA. This CDR3 has 15 residues. Trimming at V came to 1 base and at J to 5 bases, leaving 4 bases not matched to a gene. The CDR3 here is CASSLDGQGDQPQHF. As DNA, the CDR3 is TGTGCCAGCAGCTTAGATGGACAGGGCGATCAGCCCCAGCATTTT. Looking up the rest from reference TRBV7-2 and TRBJ1-5 gives the full variable domain: GAGVSQSPSNKVTEKGKDVELRCDPISGHTALYWYRQSLGQGLEFLIYFQGNSAPDKSGLPSDRFSAERTGGSVSTLTIQRTQQEDSAVYLCASSLDGQGDQPQHFGDGTRLSIL.